Listed below are T cell receptor beta chains from one sample, sequenced in a study of shared clonotypes between healthy human individuals. TCRdb keeps only in-frame clones here, not all; method: immunoSEQ multiplex PCR. The data hold around 2,000,000 clones, with more than 85% observed a single time. Sequencing was done on a sample of naive CD8+ T cells from PBMCs. The receptor set was obtained from a man between 18 and 29 years old in good health. Some clones in this sample may be carry-over from other donors' samples. Both conserved end residues are part of each CDR3. Each record gives: V gene, clone size, J gene, D gene, CDR3 protein, CDR3 DNA. The D gene is left open where the match is weak. The size entry is marked missing in some rows and otherwise reads once, few, many or a size class.

>TRBV7-2|-|TRBJ2-7|-
CASSLRLGGEQYF
TGTGCCAGCAGCTTGAGGTTAGGGGGCGAGCAGTACTTC
>TRBV10-2|-|TRBJ2-5|TRBD2
CASSALAEGQETQYF
TGCGCCAGCAGTGCGCTAGCGGAGGGTCAAGAGACCCAGTACTTC
>TRBV7-6|-|TRBJ1-4|-
CASSLSNEKLFF
TGTGCCAGCAGCTTGAGTAATGAAAAACTGTTTTTT
>TRBV4-2|-|TRBJ2-7|-
CASSPGILTYEQYF
TGTGCCAGCAGCCCGGGCATTCTCACCTACGAGCAGTACTTC
>TRBV12-5|-|TRBJ2-1|-
CASGLALDEQFF
TGTGCTAGTGGTTTGGCCTTAGATGAGCAGTTCTTC
>TRBV11-1|-|TRBJ2-1|-
CASSDQGQYNEQFF
TGTGCCAGCAGCGACCAAGGACAGTACAATGAGCAGTTCTTC
>TRBV19|-|TRBJ2-3|TRBD2
CASKDSGGTDTQYF
TGTGCCAGTAAGGATAGCGGGGGCACAGATACGCAGTATTTT
>TRBV5-4|-|TRBJ2-1|-
CASSADWGNEQFF
TGTGCCAGCAGCGCGGACTGGGGCAATGAGCAGTTCTTC
>TRBV7-9|-|TRBJ2-2|TRBD1
CASSGNRDRAYTGELFF
TGTGCCAGCAGCGGAAACCGGGACAGGGCGTATACCGGGGAGCTGTTTTTT
>TRBV15|once|TRBJ2-7|TRBD1
CATSGRDSPYEQYF
TGTGCCACCAGCGGCCGGGACAGCCCCTACGAGCAGTACTTC
>TRBV19|-|TRBJ2-2|TRBD2
CASSITPLSGSGTGELFF
TGTGCCAGTAGTATTACCCCTCTTAGCGGGAGTGGGACCGGGGAGCTGTTTTTT
>TRBV15|-|TRBJ1-2|-
CATQPGPPNYGYTF
TGTGCCACTCAGCCGGGGCCACCTAACTATGGCTACACCTTC
>TRBV5-1|-|TRBJ2-2|-
CASSLIGLGGELFF
TGCGCCAGCAGCTTGATAGGCCTTGGCGGGGAGCTGTTTTTT
>TRBV7-9|-|TRBJ2-1|TRBD2
CASSLSGPSGWVSYNEQFF
TGTGCCAGCAGCTTATCTGGCCCTAGCGGATGGGTCTCCTACAATGAGCAGTTCTTC
>TRBV4-1|once|TRBJ2-7|-
CASSLGIHGTYEQYF
TGCGCCAGCAGCCTAGGAATTCACGGAACCTACGAGCAGTACTTC
>TRBV19|-|TRBJ1-5|-
CASKNPLSEGVEGAQHF
TGTGCCAGTAAAAACCCCCTCAGTGAGGGGGTAGAAGGGGCCCAGCATTTT